Listed here are 13 T cell receptor beta chains from one sample, sequenced in a study of OX40 agonist ivuxolimab in advanced cancers. Clones were read by immunoSEQ multiplex PCR, and TCRdb kept only the in-frame ones, dropping some. This sample has tens of thousands of clones; roughly 80% occur once, and the top ten carry around 10%. The material was CD4+ or CD8+ T cells sorted from blood, obtained in a trial of the OX40 agonist ivuxolimab. Every receptor here comes from an adult with an advanced solid tumor such as melanoma, head and neck, liver or kidney cancer.

The J gene is TRBJ1-1, the V gene TRBV14; D remains ambiguous. The CDR3 extends over 13 amino acids. Trimming removed 6 bases at V and 1 base at J, with 9 bases between. Germline V gene sequence: CDR1 SGHDN, CDR2 FVKESK. The CDR3, as DNA: TGTGCCAGCAGGAGAGAGGGGAACACTGAAGCTTTCTTT. It translates to CASRREGNTEAFF. Supplemented by reference TRBV14 and TRBJ1-1, the full variable domain reads EAGVTQFPSHSVIEKGQTVTLRCDPISGHDNLYWYRRVMGKEIKFLLHFVKESKQDESGMPNNRFLAERTGGTYSTLKVQPAELEDSGVYFCASRREGNTEAFFGQGTRLTVV.

The chain uses TRBV5-1 and TRBJ2-1; 10 nucleotides line up with TRBD2. The V segment lost 0 bases and the J segment 10 bases; nucleotides outside the gene matches: 7. Germline V gene sequence: CDR1 SGHRS, CDR2 YFSETQ. The CDR3 covers 15 residues. The CDR3: CASSLGTSGFDEQFF. CDR3 DNA: TGCGCCAGCAGCTTGGGGACTAGCGGATTCGACGAGCAGTTCTTC.

This chain links TRBV27 with TRBJ1-5; 12 bases agree with TRBD1. J was trimmed by 5 bases and V by 5 bases; bases with no gene match: 13. CDR3 length equals 18 residues. CDR1 MNHEY and CDR2 SMNVEV come from the germline V gene (reference sequence). CDR3 sequence (DNA): TGTGCCAGCAGTCCCCTACCCCCCGGGACAGGGGGCTATCAGCCCCAGCATTTT. Its protein is CASSPLPPGTGGYQPQHF.

The chain is built from TRBV9 and TRBJ2-5, with D unresolved. The V and J ends lost 1 base and 5 bases respectively, with 9 bases between them. CDR1 SGDLS and CDR2 YYNGEE come from the germline V gene. The CDR3 runs 13 residues. The CDR3 DNA reads TGTGCCAGCAGCGTACCCCCCTCTGAGACCCAGTACTTC. Protein product: CASSVPPSETQYF.

About this clone itself: One end of the junction varies from germline; a read error may be responsible. The chain is built from TRBV5-3 and TRBJ2-7; D not certain. TRBV5-3 belongs to the ORF category, with a function that is uncertain. The CDR3 is 11 residues long. This chain's CDR3 is CASSFVSEQYF. The CDR3 DNA reads as TGTGCCAGCAGCTTCGTCTCCGAGCAGTACTTC.

The chain links TRBV10-3 to TRBJ2-7; D possibly corresponds to TRBD2 (5 bases). CDR1 is ENHRY, CDR2 SYGVKD, per germline. This CDR3 is built from 15 residues. The V end lost 0 bases, the J end lost 1 base, and 10 bases lay between the germline ends. The CDR3 is CAISESRDRSYEQYF. In DNA form, the CDR3 reads TGTGCCATCAGTGAGTCGAGGGATAGGTCCTACGAGCAGTACTTC.

V usage is TRBV6-5 and J usage is TRBJ2-7; perhaps TRBD2 as D (6 bases). In germline, CDR1 is MNHEY, CDR2 SVGAGI. This CDR3 contains 14 residues. V lost 6 bases to trimming and J lost 3 bases, with 15 bases between them. CDR3 protein: CASSPGPGGYEQYF. In nucleotides, the CDR3 is TGTGCCAGCAGCCCCGGGCCCGGGGGCTACGAGCAGTACTTC.

V gene TRBV30 combines with J gene TRBJ2-5; tentative D call: TRBD1 (5 bases). V was trimmed by 0 bases and J by 0 bases, leaving 8 bases between them. The CDR3 covers 14 residues. Germline CDR1 and CDR2: GTSNPN and SVGIG (reference sequence). The CDR3 spells CAWSVKGYQETQYF. The CDR3 DNA reads TGTGCCTGGAGTGTAAAGGGGTACCAAGAGACCCAGTACTTC.

The CDR3 here is CASWKFPGANTEAFF. Written as DNA, the CDR3 is TGTGCCAGCTGGAAGTTTCCAGGGGCGAACACTGAAGCTTTCTTT. V usage is TRBV6-6 and J usage is TRBJ1-1, with D possibly TRBD1 on 6 matching bases. CDR3 length: 15 residues. Between the trimmed V and J ends, which lost 8 bases and 1 base, there was a span of 17 bases. CDR1 and CDR2 from the germline V gene are MNHNY and SVGAGI (reference sequence).

The gene calls are TRBV7-3 and TRBJ2-1, with 7 bases identical to TRBD2. CDR1 and CDR2 (germline): SGHTA, FQGTGA. V lost 4 bases, J lost 4 bases, and 7 bases stayed unmatched. This CDR3 has 15 amino acids. CDR3 amino acids: CASSSLAASYNEQFF. Here the CDR3 DNA reads TGTGCCAGCAGCTCGCTAGCGGCCTCTTACAATGAGCAGTTCTTC.

This sequence joins TRBV5-4 and TRBJ1-4; D not certain. The germline V gene has CDR1 SGHNT and CDR2 YYREEE (reference sequence). Trimming left V 2 bases short and J 8 bases short, with 7 bases between. The CDR3 length is 12 residues. DNA for the CDR3: TGTGCCAGCAGCTTACAAGGGGAAAAACTGTTTTTT. The encoded protein is CASSLQGEKLFF.

This chain uses TRBV2 with TRBJ2-3; TRBD2 is a possible D gene (6 bases). The germline V and J ends were trimmed by 7 bases and 2 bases, with 13 bases remaining between them. The CDR3 is 14 amino acids. Germline lookup yields CDR1 SNHLY and CDR2 FYNNEI. This chain's CDR3 is CASNGGEYTDTQYF. CDR3 nucleotides: TGTGCCAGCAATGGCGGGGAGTACACAGATACGCAGTATTTT.

V gene TRBV4-1 combines with J gene TRBJ2-7; D remains ambiguous. Deletions cut 0 bases from V and 2 bases from J, with 14 bases between. Germline V lookup: CDR1 MGHRA, CDR2 YSYEKL. The CDR3 runs to 16 residues. CDR3 loop: CASSQDIGSPTYEQYF. DNA of the CDR3: TGCGCCAGCAGCCAAGACATTGGCAGTCCTACCTACGAGCAGTACTTC.